This entry concerns a single T cell receptor (beta chain). This entry comes from a study of T cell repertoires in cytomegalovirus infection. Study-wide background: Public signatures in TCR beta pointed to CMV infection and matching HLA type.

TCRdb re-analysed the reads in MiXCR, keeping a single row per CDR3 protein. The table has under 850,000 distinct CDR3 sequences, 35% to 40% seen once; the top ten hold around 2.8%. With 8 bases removed from V and 1 base from J, the gap between germline ends came to 12 bases. This CDR3 has 13 amino acids. Germline CDR1 reads MNHNS; CDR2 reads SASEGT. V is TRBV6-1 and J is TRBJ2-7, with TRBD2 as a possible D gene (5 bases). The sample taken for sequencing was PBMCs. This TCR was recovered from a human donor in good health (CMV status not recorded). Some clones in this sample may be carry-over from other donors' samples. The CDR3 region is CASGPGSSYEQYF. The CDR3, as DNA: TGTGCCAGCGGGCCTGGGAGTTCCTACGAGCAGTACTTC.